This TCR beta chain was recovered during a study of blood T cell repertoires in COVID-19. Study information: COVID-19 samples from acute and convalescent phases originated in the United States, Italy and Spain.

Method: immunoSEQ multiplex PCR; TCRdb's copy keeps in-frame clones and lacks some. The sample includes a few hundred thousand clones, 70% to 85% of them seen just once. Those who participated ranged in age from roughly 18 to 90 years and resided in some 24 US areas. Sequenced sample: PBMCs or T cells enriched from blood (not recorded which). This clonotype was sampled from a woman in her sixties or seventies who had recovered from COVID-19.

CDR3 bases: TGCGCCAGCGCCTTATTGCTAGCGGGCACCGGGGAGCTGTTTTTT. Its protein is CASALLLAGTGELFF. V is TRBV5-1 and J is TRBJ2-2; TRBD2 matches 8 bases. Germline CDR1 reads SGHRS; CDR2 reads YFSETQ. This CDR3 has 15 amino acids. Trimming at V came to 7 bases and at J to 4 bases, leaving 9 bases not matched to a gene.